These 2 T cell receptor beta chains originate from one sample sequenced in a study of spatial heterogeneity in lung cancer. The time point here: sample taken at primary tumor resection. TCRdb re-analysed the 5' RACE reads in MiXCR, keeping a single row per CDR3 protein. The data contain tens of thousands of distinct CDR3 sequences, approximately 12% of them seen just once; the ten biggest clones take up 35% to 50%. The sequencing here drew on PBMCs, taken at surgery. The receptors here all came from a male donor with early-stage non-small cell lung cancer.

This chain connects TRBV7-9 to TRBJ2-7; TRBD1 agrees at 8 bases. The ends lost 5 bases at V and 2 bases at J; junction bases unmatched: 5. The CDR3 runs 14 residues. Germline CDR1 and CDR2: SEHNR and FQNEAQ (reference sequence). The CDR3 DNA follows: TGTGCCAGCAGCCCAGGGGGCGCGGCCTACGAGCAGTACTTC. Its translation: CASSPGGAAYEQYF.

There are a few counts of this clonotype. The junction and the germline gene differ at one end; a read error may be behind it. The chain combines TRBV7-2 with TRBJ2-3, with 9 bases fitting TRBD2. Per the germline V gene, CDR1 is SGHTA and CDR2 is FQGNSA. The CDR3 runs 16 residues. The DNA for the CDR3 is TGTGCCAGCAGCTTACAAGCGGGGGGTCGCACAGATACACAGTATTTT. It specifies CASSLQAGGRTDTQYF. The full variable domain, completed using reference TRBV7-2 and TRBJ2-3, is GAGVSQSPSNKVTEKGKDVELRCDPISGHTALYWYRQSLGQGLEFLIYFQGNSAPDKSGLPSDRFSAERTGGSVSTLTIQRTQQEDSAVYLCASSLQAGGRTDTQYFGPGTRLTVL.